This TCR beta chain was identified in a study of Siglec-9 on CD8 T cells in melanoma (dated by TCRdb to between 2018 and 2020). About the investigation overall: The study examined the expression of Siglec-9 on CD8+ T cells and how Siglec-9 regulates T cells within the melanoma tumor microenvironment.

General findings and caveats noted by the study authors: According to the reported findings, Siglec-9 marked and regulated a subset of effector memory CD8+ T cells that seemed to build up inside melanoma tumors.

The library came from the immunoSEQ multiplex PCR assay. What TCRdb holds here is the immuneACCESS table cut down to in-frame rearrangements. Part of the clones is not present; checked against another copy, under half of the missing clones reflect an unresolved V gene, and the others are unexplained. The sample table shows about 36,000 clones, and 65% to 85% are seen once. The ten biggest clones cover more than 1.5% of the sample. This clone was recorded a few times. The target of this receptor is not known. Base quality data are lacking; no much larger clone is found one base away. Specimen: Siglec-9- CD8+ T cells sorted from blood. This specimen's cell subset or site label, interpreted: CD8 T cells lacking Siglec-9. This TCR was recovered from a human donor in good health.

This receptor carries the CDR3 CAWKVGGTEAFF. DNA sequence: TGTGCCTGGAAGGTGGGGGGCACTGAAGCTTTCTTT. This receptor chain uses TRBV30 and TRBJ1-1; 5 matching bases give a weak D call of TRBD1. Trimming takes 4 bases from V and 4 bases from J, and the germline ends sit 10 bases apart. CDR1 and CDR2, per the germline V gene (reference sequence), are GTSNPN and SVGIG. The CDR3, from cysteine to phenylalanine, totals 12 residues. Just CDR3 DNA is preserved here, 36 bases in frame from base 1.